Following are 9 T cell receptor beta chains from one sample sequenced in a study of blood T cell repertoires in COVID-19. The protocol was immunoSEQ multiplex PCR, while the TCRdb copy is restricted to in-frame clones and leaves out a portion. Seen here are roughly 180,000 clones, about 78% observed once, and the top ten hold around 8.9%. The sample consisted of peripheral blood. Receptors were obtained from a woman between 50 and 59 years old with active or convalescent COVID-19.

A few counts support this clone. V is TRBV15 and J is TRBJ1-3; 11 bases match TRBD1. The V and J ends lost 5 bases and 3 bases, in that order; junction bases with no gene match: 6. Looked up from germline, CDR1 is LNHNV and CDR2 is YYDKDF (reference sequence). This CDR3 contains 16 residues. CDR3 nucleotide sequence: TGTGCCACCAGCGCCGGACAGGGGGCGGTTGGAAACACCATATATTTT. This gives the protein CATSAGQGAVGNTIYF.

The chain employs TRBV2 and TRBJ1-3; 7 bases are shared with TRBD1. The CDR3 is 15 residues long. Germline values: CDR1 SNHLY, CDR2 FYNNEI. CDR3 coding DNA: TGTGCTTCCCAGACAGGGCCCTTCTCTGGAAACACCATATATTTT. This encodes CASQTGPFSGNTIYF.

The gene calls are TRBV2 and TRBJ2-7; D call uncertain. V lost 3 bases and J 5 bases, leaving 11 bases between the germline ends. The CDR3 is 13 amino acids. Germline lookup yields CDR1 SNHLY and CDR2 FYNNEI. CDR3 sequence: CASSDSGVNEQYF. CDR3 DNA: TGTGCCAGCAGTGACTCGGGTGTCAACGAGCAGTACTTC. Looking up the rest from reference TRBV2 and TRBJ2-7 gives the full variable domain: EPEVTQTPSHQVTQMGQEVILRCVPISNHLYFYWYRQILGQKVEFLVSFYNNEISEKSEIFDDQFSVERPDGSNFTLKIRSTKLEDSAMYFCASSDSGVNEQYFGPGTRLTVT.

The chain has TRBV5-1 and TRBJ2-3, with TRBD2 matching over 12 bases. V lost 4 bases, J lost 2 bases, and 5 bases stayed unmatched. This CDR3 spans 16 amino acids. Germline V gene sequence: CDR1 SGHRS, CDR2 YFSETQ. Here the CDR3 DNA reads TGCGCCAGCAGCGCCGGGACTAGCGGGTTCACAGATACGCAGTATTTT. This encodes CASSAGTSGFTDTQYF.

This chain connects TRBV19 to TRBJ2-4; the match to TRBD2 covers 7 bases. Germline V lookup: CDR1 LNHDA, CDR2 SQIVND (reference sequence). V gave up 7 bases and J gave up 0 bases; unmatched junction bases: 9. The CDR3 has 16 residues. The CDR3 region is CASTPRGELAKNIQYF. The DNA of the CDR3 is TGTGCCAGTACCCCCCGGGGGGAACTAGCCAAAAACATTCAGTACTTC. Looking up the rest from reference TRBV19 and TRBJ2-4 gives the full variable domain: DGGITQSPKYLFRKEGQNVTLSCEQNLNHDAMYWYRQDPGQGLRLIYYSQIVNDFQKGDIAEGYSVSREKKESFPLTVTSAQKNPTAFYLCASTPRGELAKNIQYFGAGTRLSVL.

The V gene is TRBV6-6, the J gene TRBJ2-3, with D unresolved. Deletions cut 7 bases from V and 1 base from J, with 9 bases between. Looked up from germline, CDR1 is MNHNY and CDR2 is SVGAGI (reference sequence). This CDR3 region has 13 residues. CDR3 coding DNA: TGTGCCAGCAACACGGGTGGCACAGATACGCAGTATTTT. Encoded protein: CASNTGGTDTQYF.

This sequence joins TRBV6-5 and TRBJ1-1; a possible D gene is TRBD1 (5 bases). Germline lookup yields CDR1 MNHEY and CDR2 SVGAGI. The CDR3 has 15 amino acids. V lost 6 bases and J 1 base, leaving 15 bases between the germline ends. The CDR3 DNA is TGTGCCAGCAGCCCCGGGGGGGGAGGGAACACTGAAGCTTTCTTT. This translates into CASSPGGGGNTEAFF.

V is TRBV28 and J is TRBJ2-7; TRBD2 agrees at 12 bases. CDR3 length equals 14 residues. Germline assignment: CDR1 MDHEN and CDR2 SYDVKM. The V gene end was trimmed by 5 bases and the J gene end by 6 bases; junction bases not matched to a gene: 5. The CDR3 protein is CASSRLAGVREQYF. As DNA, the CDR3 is TGTGCCAGCAGTCGACTAGCGGGAGTGCGCGAGCAGTACTTC.

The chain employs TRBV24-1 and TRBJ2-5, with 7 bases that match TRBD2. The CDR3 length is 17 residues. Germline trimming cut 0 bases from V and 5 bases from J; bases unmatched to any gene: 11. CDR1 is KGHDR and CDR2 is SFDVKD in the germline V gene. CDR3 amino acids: CATSDLQGAGKGETQYF. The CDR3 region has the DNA TGTGCCACCAGTGATTTGCAGGGAGCGGGAAAGGGGGAGACCCAGTACTTC.